This TCR beta chain was found in a study of control samples from healthy donors and cancer patients (TCRdb year 2020). Turning to this clone: No cognate antigen has been identified for it. Base-call qualities are not available, and no considerably larger clone is one nucleotide away.

Unmatched junction bases come to 5, with V trimmed by 7 bases and J by 1 base. The CDR1 and CDR2 encoded by the germline V gene are MNHEY and SVGAGI. Taken from cysteine to phenylalanine, the CDR3 has 15 residues. Only the CDR3 portion is preserved as DNA: 45 bases, with reading frame beginning at the first base. Libraries were built with the immunoSEQ multiplex PCR assay. The clones in this table, taken by TCRdb from immuneACCESS, are in-frame only. Not every clone is retained; where verified, under half of the shortfall comes from an unresolved V gene, and the cause of the rest is unknown. The sample contains about 160,000 clones, 90% to 95% of them found a single time. Of the sample, under 8.5% is held by the ten largest clones.

The receptor was isolated from a woman in her thirties or forties in good health. This receptor chain uses TRBV6-5 and TRBJ2-4; TRBD1 matches 9 bases in the middle. Material for sequencing was blood. The bases read TGTGCCAGCAAGCCCGGGACAGGGGCCAAAAACATTCAGTACTTC. It translates to CASKPGTGAKNIQYF.